What follows are 9 T cell receptor beta chains derived from one specimen sequenced in a study of CD8 T cell repertoires and HIV-1 epitope variants. Assay used: immunoSEQ multiplex PCR; TCRdb lists only in-frame clones, some missing. Of thousands of clones listed, 66% are singletons. Their recognized antigens are unknown. Sequenced input: cultured CD8+ T cells derived from PBMCs. The receptors shown here come from a male donor with HIV.

The gene calls are TRBV2 and TRBJ1-3, with 7 bases aligning to TRBD1. The V gene's germline CDR1 is SNHLY and CDR2 FYNNEI. The CDR3 is 15 amino acids. V lost 6 bases and J lost 5; bases outside the gene matches: 10. The CDR3 region has the DNA TGTGCCAGCAGCCCTGACAGGGACGGGCGAAACACCATATATTTT. Translation: CASSPDRDGRNTIYF.

This chain links TRBV28 with TRBJ1-4, with D maybe TRBD1 (5 bases). V was pared by 3 bases and J by 8 bases, with 16 bases between. CDR1 is MDHEN and CDR2 is SYDVKM in the germline V gene. The CDR3 spans 15 residues. The CDR3, as DNA: TGTGCCAGCAGTTTTCGGGGGGTAGAGATGGAAAAACTGTTTTTT. Encoded protein: CASSFRGVEMEKLFF.

This chain joins TRBV5-6 and TRBJ1-1; 9 bases fit TRBD1. Unmatched junction bases numbered 10, after V lost 7 bases and J lost 6 bases. The CDR3 spans 14 residues. The germline V gene encodes CDR1 SGHDT and CDR2 YYEEEE. CDR3 amino acids: CASSPGTGSAEAFF. CDR3 nucleotides: TGTGCCAGCTCTCCCGGGACAGGGTCGGCTGAAGCTTTCTTT.

This rearrangement joins TRBV7-3 to TRBJ2-2; 9 bases match TRBD2. The length of the CDR3 is 14 residues. Germline CDR1 reads SGHTA; CDR2 reads FQGTGA. V shed 5 bases, J shed 3 bases, and the junction held 1 base outside the gene matches. Here the CDR3 DNA reads TGTGCCAGCAGCCGACTAGCGGACACCGGGGAGCTGTTTTTT. As protein: CASSRLADTGELFF.

This clone has only a few counts. The CDR3 bases are TGTGCCAGCAGCTTAATAAGCGGGAGTTCTCACGAGCAGTACTTC. This codes for CASSLISGSSHEQYF. V and J are TRBV7-2 and TRBJ2-7; 8 bases map to TRBD2. The trim removed 2 bases at V and 5 bases at J, leaving 8 bases unmatched. Germline CDR1 and CDR2: SGHTA and FQGNSA. The CDR3 is made up of 15 amino acids.

In its sample, this clone was seen a few times. The chain carries TRBV4-1 and TRBJ1-5; 8 bases line up with TRBD1. Germline V gene data show CDR1 as MGHRA and CDR2 as YSYEKL. The CDR3 spans 16 residues. Losses at the gene ends were 0 bases for V and 5 bases for J; bases not matched to a gene: 6. The CDR3 loop is CASSQDGGTGYQPQHF. The DNA of the CDR3 is TGCGCCAGCAGCCAAGATGGGGGGACAGGCTATCAGCCCCAGCATTTT.

This clone was picked up a small number of times. DNA of the CDR3: TGCGCCAGCAGCTTGACTAGCGGGGCAGGGTTGGAAAACATTCAGTACTTC. It translates to CASSLTSGAGLENIQYF. This sequence joins TRBV5-1 and TRBJ2-4; 10 bases align to TRBD2. Germline V gene data show CDR1 as SGHRS and CDR2 as YFSETQ. With V trimmed by 1 base and J by 5 bases, 9 bases remained unmatched. CDR3 length: 17 residues.

The chain has TRBV27 and TRBJ2-2, with D tentatively TRBD2 (6 bases). Germline assignment: CDR1 MNHEY and CDR2 SMNVEV (reference sequence). Trimming took 3 bases from V and 1 from J, leaving 12 bases between them. CDR3 length: 16 amino acids. Here the CDR3 DNA reads TGTGCCAGCAGTTTCGGAGCGGGCTTGAACACCGGGGAGCTGTTTTTT. Protein: CASSFGAGLNTGELFF.

The V and J genes are TRBV5-1 and TRBJ2-3; 11 positions match TRBD2. CDR3 size: 18 residues. Germline CDR1 SGHRS, CDR2 YFSETQ. The J segment lost 0 bases and the V segment lost 4 bases, leaving 10 bases of the junction unmatched. CDR3 nucleotides: TGCGCCAGCAGCCCGACTAGCGGGACCACTCTGAGCACAGATACGCAGTATTTT. As protein: CASSPTSGTTLSTDTQYF.